This T cell receptor (beta chain) came from a study of shared clonotypes between healthy human individuals. Study-wide findings and caveats: Large sequencing depth failed to make sorted-subset sequencing complete, rarefaction showed. Clonotypes that were shared across a handful of donors made up roughly 5% of naive CD4 clonotypes.

Researchers divided each subset's genomic DNA evenly across several immunoSEQ plates. The data were produced by immunoSEQ multiplex PCR, yet TCRdb's version contains in-frame clones alone and is incomplete. Of some 1 million clones listed, roughly 80% are singletons. For this clone: As yet, its antigen is unknown.

The V gene's germline CDR1 is LNHDA and CDR2 SQIVND (reference sequence). The CDR3 totals 14 residues. The V end was cut by 8 bases, the J end by 5 bases, with 18 bases between. The chain recombines TRBV19 with TRBJ1-1; tentative D call: TRBD1 (6 bases). This clonotype was obtained from a man in his late teens or twenties in good health. The sequenced sample was memory CD4+ T cells sorted from blood. Described subset: CD45RA-negative fraction. CDR3 coding DNA: TGTGCCAGTGGGGCCCAGGGGTCGGGAACTGAAGCTTTCTTT. Protein: CASGAQGSGTEAFF.